One and the same sample provided the 5 T cell receptor beta chains below, sequenced in a study of OX40 agonist ivuxolimab in advanced cancers. Only in-frame clones appear in the TCRdb table, and some are missing; sequencing was by immunoSEQ multiplex PCR. The profile shows under 70,000 clones, approximately 85% of them singletons. The sample in question was CD4+ or CD8+ T cells sorted from blood, obtained in a trial of the OX40 agonist ivuxolimab. The receptors here all came from an adult with an advanced solid tumor such as melanoma, head and neck, liver or kidney cancer.

This chain connects TRBV2 to TRBJ1-6; no clear D gene. The CDR3 length is 14 residues. Per germline, CDR1 SNHLY and CDR2 FYNNEI. V lost 7 bases and J lost 0, with 7 bases in between. The CDR3 coding sequence is TGTGCCAGCATTTCGGGCTCCTATAATTCACCCCTCCACTTT. The encoded protein is CASISGSYNSPLHF.

This chain links TRBV5-1 with TRBJ2-3, with 8 bases aligning to TRBD1. With 1 base clipped from V and 4 bases from J, the junction kept 5 bases outside the gene matches. This CDR3 is 15 amino acids long. Germline assignment: CDR1 SGHRS and CDR2 YFSETQ. The CDR3 nucleotides read TGCGCCAGCAGCTTGAGCCTACAGGGGGCAGATACGCAGTATTTT. It is translated as CASSLSLQGADTQYF.

The gene calls are TRBV15 and TRBJ1-5, with 7 bases fitting TRBD1. The CDR3 consists of 15 residues. The germline V gene has CDR1 LNHNV and CDR2 YYDKDF (reference sequence). Trimming took 3 bases from V and 5 from J; bases not matched to a gene: 7. CDR3 protein: CATSRETTGYQPQHF. Here the CDR3 DNA reads TGTGCCACCAGCAGGGAAACGACAGGGTATCAGCCCCAGCATTTT.

This clone was counted only a few times. The chain employs TRBV19 and TRBJ2-3, with 11 bases that match TRBD2. The CDR3 sequence is 21 residues long. CDR1 is LNHDA and CDR2 is SQIVND in the germline V gene (reference sequence). With 6 bases clipped from V and 2 bases from J, the junction kept 22 bases outside the gene matches. CDR3 sequence (DNA): TGTGCCAGTAGCCACGATTCTGCGCTAGCGGGGGGAGGAGGGTCCACAGATACGCAGTATTTT. Encoded protein: CASSHDSALAGGGGSTDTQYF.

V and J are TRBV15 and TRBJ1-1; D unresolved. CDR1 is LNHNV, CDR2 YYDKDF, per germline (reference sequence). With 2 bases removed from V and 3 bases from J, the gap between germline ends came to 7 bases. The CDR3 extends over 13 amino acids. CDR3 residues: CATSRKLDTEAFF. For the CDR3, the DNA is TGTGCCACCAGCAGAAAACTGGACACTGAAGCTTTCTTT.